This T cell receptor (beta chain) was identified in a study of CD4 T cells in relation to SARS-CoV-2 and coronaviruses. Study overall: PBMCs were cultured with antigen for nine to eleven days before TCR beta sequencing. The HLA restriction of the shared crossreactive spike epitopes was mapped.

Unexposed donor CD4+ T cells date from 2011-2018, before the COVID-19 pandemic. Isolation of CD4+ T cells took place after roughly nine days in culture. Cells permitting, SARS-CoV-2 S/N and four cold-coronavirus spikes were tested on unexposed-donor CD4+ T cells. TCRdb keeps only in-frame clones here, not all; method: immunoSEQ multiplex PCR. The sample has tens of thousands of clones, about 70% seen once. As regards this clone: Its antigen is unidentified.

The study, taken as a whole, reports: Monoreactive clones expanded significantly more to SARS-CoV-2 than crossreactive clones did.

The sequence was collected from a human donor in good health. The material sequenced was CD4+ T cells from PBMCs, cultured in vitro.

CDR3 coding DNA: TGTGCCAGCTCACCAGCGGAGTTAGCTAACTATGGCTACACCTTC. Its protein is CASSPAELANYGYTF. The chain is built from TRBV18 and TRBJ1-2; unclear D gene. V lost 2 bases and J lost 0, with 10 bases in between. The CDR3 is 15 residues long. Germline CDR1 KGHSH, CDR2 LQKENI. The variable domain in full, completed from reference TRBV18 and TRBJ1-2, reads NAGVMQNPRHLVRRRGQEARLRCSPMKGHSHVYWYRQLPEEGLKFMVYLQKENIIDESGMPKERFSAEFPKEGPSILRIQQVVRGDSAAYFCASSPAELANYGYTFGSGTRLTVV.